This passage covers 18 T cell receptor beta chains from one sample sequenced in a study of T cells in Graves' hyperthyroidism and ophthalmopathy. TCR beta CDR3 region amplification was performed from RNA transcripts. Initially, a first-round RT-PCR of the TCR CDR3 employed the HTBI primer set. TCRdb re-called the multiplex PCR reads through MiXCR, storing one row per CDR3 protein. The data show a few hundred thousand distinct CDR3 sequences, with 15% to 20% seen just once and roughly a sixth held by the top ten. The source material was blood. These TCRs come from a woman in her 40s with Graves' ophthalmopathy.

This clonotype has at least ten counts. The chain recombines TRBV28 with TRBJ2-5; D might be TRBD1 or TRBD2, each matching 6 bases. Germline V CDR1 and CDR2: MDHEN, SYDVKM. This CDR3 contains 14 residues. V lost 7 bases and J lost 7, with 19 bases in between. The CDR3 sequence is CASTPGPEGGTQYF. The DNA of the CDR3 is TGTGCCAGCACCCCGGGCCCCGAGGGGGGGACCCAGTACTTC.

This clonotype showed up many times. V usage is TRBV6-1 and J usage is TRBJ2-7; D remains unclear. This CDR3 has 10 residues. Germline V CDR1 and CDR2: MNHNS, SASEGT. V lost 8 bases, J lost 2 bases, and 4 bases lay in between. Here the CDR3 reads CASGAYEQYF. The CDR3 DNA sequence: TGTGCCAGCGGGGCCTACGAGCAGTACTTC.

The chain joins TRBV20-1 to TRBJ2-5; D is undetermined. There are 11 residues in the CDR3. The V end lost 7 bases, the J end lost 3 bases, and 9 bases lay between the germline ends. CDR1 and CDR2 from the germline V gene are DFQATT and SNEGSKA (reference sequence). CDR3 sequence: CSGHRKETQYF. The CDR3 coding sequence is TGCAGTGGACACCGGAAAGAGACCCAGTACTTC.

This clonotype was counted many times. CDR3 in amino acids: CASSWTNTPGQSSYNSPLHF. CDR3 nucleotide sequence: TGTGCCAGCAGCTGGACAAATACTCCGGGACAGAGCTCCTATAATTCACCCCTCCACTTT. The chain joins TRBV7-2 to TRBJ1-6, with 7 positions matching TRBD1. The V segment lost 4 bases and the J segment 0 bases; nucleotides outside the gene matches: 15. The CDR3 totals 20 residues. Per germline, CDR1 SGHTA and CDR2 FQGNSA.

The V and J genes are TRBV12-3 or TRBV12-4 and TRBJ2-1; 7 bases fit TRBD1. The CDR3 consists of 13 residues. Germline trimming cut 6 bases from V and 3 bases from J; bases unmatched to any gene: 2. CDR3 DNA: TGTGCCAGCAGGGGGGACAGCTACAATGAGCAGTTCTTC. Translation: CASRGDSYNEQFF.

For this clonotype: At one boundary the junction diverges from the germline segment, which might be a read error. The CDR3 is CASSDRPTGYYGYTF. As DNA, the CDR3 is TGTGCCAGCAGTGATCGACCCACAGGGTACTATGGCTACACCTTC. The gene calls are TRBV10-3 and TRBJ1-2, with D perhaps TRBD1 (6 bases). Germline V gene lookup returns CDR1 ENHRY and CDR2 SYGVKD. The CDR3 is 15 residues long.

The chain employs TRBV12-3 or TRBV12-4 and TRBJ2-2; 7 nucleotides line up with TRBD1. With V trimmed by 6 bases and J by 9 bases, 7 bases remained unmatched. The CDR3 totals 13 residues. The CDR3 DNA is TGTGCCAGCAGGACCCGGGACAGTAGGGAGCTGTTTTTT. Translating it yields CASRTRDSRELFF.

This sequence joins TRBV6-5 and TRBJ2-5; either TRBD1 or TRBD2 may fit D (5 bases each). This CDR3 has 11 residues. V was shortened by 11 bases and J by 4 bases, with 11 bases between the two germline ends. Germline V CDR1 and CDR2: MNHEY, SVGAGI. CDR3 DNA: TGTGCCGGGGCGGGCGTAGAGACCCAGTACTTC. It encodes CAGAGVETQYF.

Ten or more counts support this clonotype. The CDR3: CASIEAGPNTEAFF. CDR3 nucleotide sequence: TGTGCCAGCATTGAAGCGGGGCCGAACACTGAAGCTTTCTTT. The chain carries TRBV28 and TRBJ1-1, with a tentative D call TRBD1 (5 bases). Germline V lookup: CDR1 MDHEN, CDR2 SYDVKM. CDR3 length: 14 amino acids. Trimming removed 7 bases from V and 1 base from J, with 13 bases in between. Filled out from reference TRBV28 and TRBJ1-1, the complete variable domain reads DVKVTQSSRYLVKRTGEKVFLECVQDMDHENMFWYRQDPGLGLRLIYFSYDVKMKEKGDIPEGYSVSREKKERFSLILESASTNQTSMYLCASIEAGPNTEAFFGQGTRLTVV.

This clonotype was counted at least ten times. In nucleotides, the CDR3 is TGTGCCAGCAGTTCAACTCAGGGGTTTACGAACATTCAGTACTTC. As protein: CASSSTQGFTNIQYF. This sequence joins TRBV12-3 or TRBV12-4 and TRBJ2-4, with a tentative D call TRBD1 (6 bases). The CDR3 runs 15 residues. Trimming left V 4 bases short and J 7 bases short, with 17 bases between.

This clonotype was observed many times. The gene calls are TRBV28 and TRBJ1-2, with D unclear. The V gene lost 5 bases and the J gene lost 0 bases, with 19 bases spanning the gap. The V gene's germline CDR1 is MDHEN and CDR2 SYDVKM. The CDR3 loop spans 17 amino acids. Written as DNA, the CDR3 is TGTGCCAGCAGTAGAGAACTCACAATGATAGCTAACTATGGCTACACCTTC. Residues: CASSRELTMIANYGYTF.

This clonotype was detected ten times or more. The CDR3 region has the DNA TGTGCCAGCAGTGGCACCGGGACAGGGGAAGACGAGCAGTACTTC. Protein product: CASSGTGTGEDEQYF. The chain combines TRBV27 with TRBJ2-7; TRBD1 aligns across 10 bases. This CDR3 region has 15 residues. J lost 5 bases, V lost 5 bases, and 9 bases had no gene match. Germline lookup yields CDR1 MNHEY and CDR2 SMNVEV (reference sequence).

This clonotype was seen many times. The rearrangement joins TRBV20-1 to TRBJ2-4; 9 nucleotides line up with TRBD2. This CDR3 spans 14 amino acids. Germline V CDR1 and CDR2: DFQATT, SNEGSKA (reference sequence). After removal of 4 bases from V and 8 bases from J, the junction contained 9 bases not matched to a gene. The CDR3 reads CSATVGGRGDIQYF. Here the CDR3 DNA reads TGCAGTGCTACGGTTGGCGGGAGGGGGGACATTCAGTACTTC.

There are many counts of this clonotype. The V gene is TRBV28, the J gene TRBJ2-2; either TRBD1 or TRBD2 may supply D (5 bases each). Per germline, CDR1 MDHEN and CDR2 SYDVKM. This CDR3 is built from 14 residues. The V gene lost 6 bases and the J gene lost 1 base, with 9 bases spanning the gap. The chain's CDR3 is CASRGPENTGELFF. In nucleotides, the CDR3 is TGTGCCAGCAGGGGACCAGAGAACACCGGGGAGCTGTTTTTT.

The rearrangement links TRBV7-2 to TRBJ1-1; D is possibly TRBD1 (6 bases). V was clipped by 5 bases and J by 14 bases, with 21 bases between them. The CDR3 consists of 13 residues. CDR1 is SGHTA and CDR2 is FQGNSA in the germline V gene. This CDR3 reads CASSIQQGSKVFF. In DNA, the CDR3 is TGTGCCAGCAGCATACAACAGGGCTCGAAAGTGTTCTTT.

In this sample, this clonotype turned up many times. The V call is TRBV9, the J call TRBJ1-1; 10 bases fit TRBD1. The V and J ends lost 3 bases and 5 bases, in that order; junction bases with no gene match: 13. The CDR3 runs to 17 residues. CDR1 is SGDLS and CDR2 is YYNGEE in the germline V gene. The CDR3 spells CASSGGQGVQGGTEAFF. CDR3 DNA sequence: TGTGCCAGCAGCGGAGGACAGGGGGTACAAGGGGGGACTGAAGCTTTCTTT.

The V call is TRBV7-2, the J call TRBJ2-5; tentatively, D is TRBD1 (6 bases). The CDR3 spans 14 residues. CDR1 is SGHTA and CDR2 is FQGNSA in the germline V gene. V was trimmed by 6 bases and J by 2 bases, leaving 13 bases between them. CDR3 bases: TGTGCCAGCAGTCCCGACAGGCGACAAGAGACCCAGTACTTC. As protein: CASSPDRRQETQYF.

This clonotype was seen repeatedly, ten times or more. The CDR3 nucleotides read TGTGCCAGCAGTGAAGGGAGTGGGACCCAGTACTTC. The encoded protein is CASSEGSGTQYF. The genes are TRBV25-1 and TRBJ2-5; tentative D call: TRBD2 (5 bases). V dropped 2 bases and J dropped 7 bases, with 8 bases sitting between them. CDR1 and CDR2 (germline): MGHDK, SYGVNS. The CDR3 is 12 amino acids.